This TCR beta chain comes out of a study of blood T cell repertoires in COVID-19. Here immunoSEQ multiplex PCR was the method, and the copy in TCRdb shows in-frame clones only, minus some. Here the sample spans over 50,000 clones, around 90% being singletons. This CDR3 has 17 residues. Trimming cost V 6 bases and J 8 bases; bases outside gene matches: 20. The germline V gene has CDR1 MNHEY and CDR2 SVGEGT. The sequenced material came from peripheral blood. The clonotype originates from a man in his fifties or sixties with active COVID-19. The chain is built from TRBV6-2 or TRBV6-3 and TRBJ2-3, with 7 bases matching TRBD2. CDR3 sequence reads: CASSPSGSGALGATQYF. CDR3 DNA sequence: TGTGCCAGCAGCCCCTCGGGGAGCGGGGCGCTCGGGGCTACGCAGTATTTT.